These 13 T cell receptor beta chains originate from one sample sequenced in a study of cytomegalovirus exposure and HLA in healthy donors. This PCR relied on a set of 60 Vbeta primers and 13 Jbeta primers. Assay used: immunoSEQ multiplex PCR; TCRdb lists only in-frame clones, some missing. Of 95,000 to 110,000 clones listed, over 60% were seen once; the top ten hold approximately 6.3%. The sample consisted of PBMCs. These receptors all come from a man aged 60 to 69 in good health and CMV-seropositive.

Comment on this clone: One junction end disagrees with the germline gene, perhaps due to a read error. The chain recombines TRBV7-9 with TRBJ1-2; 8 nucleotides match TRBD1. This CDR3 has 13 amino acids. Germline V gene sequence: CDR1 SEHNR, CDR2 FQNEAQ (reference sequence). The CDR3 sequence: CSSSLAAGGGYTF. The CDR3 bases are TGTTCCAGCAGCTTAGCGGCAGGGGGCGGCTACACCTTC.

V usage is TRBV4-1 and J usage is TRBJ2-1; 9 positions match TRBD1. The CDR3 has 17 amino acids. Trimming at V came to 4 bases and at J to 8 bases, leaving 15 bases not matched to a gene. Germline assignment: CDR1 MGHRA and CDR2 YSYEKL. The CDR3 DNA follows: TGCGCCAGCAGCCGCCCACCGGACAGGGGCTTGGTAGATGAGCAGTTCTTC. Translating it yields CASSRPPDRGLVDEQFF.

This clone was picked up a small number of times. The rearrangement uses TRBV6-1 and TRBJ1-1; the match to TRBD1 covers 8 bases. This CDR3 spans 15 amino acids. The germline CDR1 and CDR2 sequences are MNHNS and SASEGT. The V segment lost 3 bases and the J segment 4 bases; nucleotides outside the gene matches: 7. The CDR3 here is CASSDDQGAVTEAFF. The CDR3 coding sequence is TGTGCCAGCAGTGATGATCAGGGGGCGGTCACTGAAGCTTTCTTT.

CDR3 protein: CASSWGQGQNYGYTF. The CDR3 nucleotides are TGTGCCAGCAGTTGGGGACAGGGACAAAACTATGGCTACACCTTC. The chain recombines TRBV28 with TRBJ1-2, with 9 bases lining up with TRBD1. Germline assignment: CDR1 MDHEN and CDR2 SYDVKM. The CDR3 totals 15 residues. Unmatched junction bases numbered 5, after V lost 4 bases and J lost 2 bases.

The V call is TRBV28, the J call TRBJ2-7; perhaps TRBD1 as D (6 bases). V dropped 6 bases and J dropped 2 bases, with 11 bases sitting between them. Germline V CDR1 and CDR2: MDHEN, SYDVKM. The CDR3 runs 13 residues. In nucleotides, the CDR3 is TGTGCCAGCAGGGGGGCCATAACCTACGAGCAGTACTTC. It translates to CASRGAITYEQYF.

V gene TRBV19 combines with J gene TRBJ1-3; D may be TRBD1 (5 bases). V was clipped by 1 base and J by 0 bases, with 13 bases between them. The CDR3 length is 17 residues. Germline V gives CDR1 LNHDA, CDR2 SQIVND (reference sequence). In nucleotides, the CDR3 is TGTGCCAGTAGTATAGTTTCCAGGGAATACTCTGGAAACACCATATATTTT. Residues: CASSIVSREYSGNTIYF.

V and J are TRBV5-8 and TRBJ2-1, with 9 bases aligning to TRBD2. Germline V gene data show CDR1 as SGHTS and CDR2 as YDEGEE. Unmatched junction bases numbered 7, after V lost 2 bases and J lost 4 bases. The CDR3 loop spans 16 amino acids. The CDR3 region has the DNA TGTGCCAGCAGCTTCAGCGGGGGGCAGCAATACAATGAGCAGTTCTTC. Its translation: CASSFSGGQQYNEQFF.

This chain connects TRBV7-2 to TRBJ2-1, with D perhaps matching TRBD2 (5 bases). Germline loops: CDR1 SGHTA, CDR2 FQGNSA. V gave up 0 bases and J gave up 0 bases, with 9 bases separating them. CDR3 size: 16 residues. As DNA, the CDR3 is TGTGCCAGCAGCTTAGCAGCGGTGAGCTCCTACAATGAGCAGTTCTTC. This translates into CASSLAAVSSYNEQFF.

The rearrangement links TRBV19 to TRBJ2-5; D not certain. Germline CDR1 and CDR2: LNHDA and SQIVND (reference sequence). Trimming pared 0 bases from V and 6 bases from J, leaving 8 bases between. CDR3 length: 13 residues. Here the CDR3 DNA reads TGTGCCAGTAGTATAGAGGGCCGTAAGACCCAGTACTTC. Translated, it gives CASSIEGRKTQYF.

The chain links TRBV6-6 to TRBJ2-5; perhaps TRBD2 as D (6 bases). With 1 base removed from V and 1 base from J, the gap between germline ends came to 7 bases. CDR3 length: 14 residues. CDR1 and CDR2 (germline): MNHNY, SVGAGI (reference sequence). CDR3 amino acids: CASSYLGLQETQYF. CDR3 in DNA: TGTGCCAGCAGTTACTTGGGACTCCAAGAGACCCAGTACTTC.

The V call is TRBV10-2, the J call TRBJ1-2; TRBD1 is a possible D gene (6 bases). Trimming shortened V by 1 base and J by 7 bases, and 19 bases separated the two germline ends. The CDR3 totals 16 residues. Germline CDR1 and CDR2: WSHSY and SAAADI. CDR3 region: CASSEYRDTLFGGYTF. Written as DNA, the CDR3 is TGCGCCAGCAGTGAGTACCGGGACACCCTTTTTGGTGGCTACACCTTC.

This clone was observed a handful of times. The chain carries TRBV10-3 and TRBJ1-2; TRBD1 might be the D (6 bases). V was cut by 6 bases and J by 4 bases, with 12 bases left in between. This CDR3 spans 13 amino acids. Germline V gene lookup returns CDR1 ENHRY and CDR2 SYGVKD. The DNA for the CDR3 is TGTGCCATCAGAAACCTACAGGGCTATGGCTACACCTTC. Residues: CAIRNLQGYGYTF.

This clone was counted only a few times. The rearrangement links TRBV6-1 to TRBJ1-1, with D unresolved. Germline CDR1 reads MNHNS; CDR2 reads SASEGT. This CDR3 has 15 residues. V was cut by 5 bases and J by 7 bases, with 20 bases left in between. CDR3 nucleotides: TGTGCCAGCAGTCGTGGAGGAGGGAGAGTCGATGAAGCTTTCTTT. It translates to CASSRGGGRVDEAFF.